These T cell receptor beta chains were read from a single sample in a study of T-cell reconstitution after alpha-beta-depleted transplantation in children. One entry per CDR3 protein, called by TCRdb with MiXCR from the PCR reads. The table shows about 980,000 distinct CDR3 sequences, with less than 30% occurring only once. Sequenced material: PBMCs, mostly from graft donor cells, taken 360 days after TCRalphabeta/CD19-depleted stem cell transplant. These receptors all stem from a boy younger than two who had a stem cell transplant for SCID, so the T cells may come from the graft donor. CDR3s include the opening cysteine and the closing phenylalanine or tryptophan. A D gene is named only where the DNA matches it firmly. The size of a clone is reported for some rows only, either as once, few or many, or as a class for expanded clones.

CDR3,DNA,D,size,J,V
CASSTPPKGSNEQFF,TGTGCCAGCAGTACCCCCCCCAAGGGTAGCAATGAGCAGTTCTTC,-,many,TRBJ2-1,TRBV6-1
CASSLFGTDSYEQYF,TGTGCCAGCAGCCTCTTTGGGACAGACTCCTACGAGCAGTACTTC,TRBD1,few,TRBJ2-7,TRBV12-3/TRBV12-4
CASTQTGAYEQYF,TGTGCCAGCACCCAGACAGGAGCCTACGAGCAGTACTTC,-,few,TRBJ2-7,TRBV12-3/TRBV12-4
CASGWGFTDTQYF,TGCGCCAGCGGGTGGGGTTTCACAGATACGCAGTATTTT,-,-,TRBJ2-3,TRBV10-2
CASSYSTVYGYTF,TGTGCCAGCAGTTACTCGACGGTATATGGCTACACCTTC,-,-,TRBJ1-2,TRBV6-2/TRBV6-3
CATSDSHRGHSAVYGYTF,TGTGCCACCAGTGATTCCCACAGGGGACATTCCGCGGTCTATGGCTACACCTTC,TRBD1,-,TRBJ1-2,TRBV24-1
CASRAGDTGELFF,TGCGCCAGCAGGGCGGGGGATACCGGGGAGCTGTTTTTT,TRBD2,few,TRBJ2-2,TRBV5-1
CASSHLGRTNTGELFF,TGCGCCAGCAGCCACCTTGGCCGTACGAACACCGGGGAGCTGTTTTTT,-,-,TRBJ2-2,TRBV4-3
CAWKGGSGSYNEQFF,TGTGCCTGGAAAGGCGGTTCTGGCTCCTACAATGAGCAGTTCTTC,-,-,TRBJ2-1,TRBV30
CSARVGGNTIYF,TGCAGTGCTAGAGTTGGTGGAAACACCATATATTTT,-,-,TRBJ1-3,TRBV20-1
CSARASTGAGANVLTF,TGCAGTGCTAGAGCATCGACAGGGGCTGGGGCCAACGTCCTGACTTTC,TRBD1,-,TRBJ2-6,TRBV20-1
CASSLILENLNEQYF,TGTGCCAGCAGTTTAATCCTGGAGAACCTGAACGAGCAGTACTTC,-,-,TRBJ2-7,TRBV12-3/TRBV12-4
CATSRGWQGAQETQYF,TGTGCCACCAGCAGAGGATGGCAGGGAGCCCAAGAGACCCAGTACTTC,-,-,TRBJ2-5,TRBV15
CASGSGVPYEQYF,TGTGCCAGCGGGTCCGGGGTGCCCTACGAGCAGTACTTC,-,few,TRBJ2-7,TRBV27
CASSQTGQGASKAFF,TGTGCCAGCAGCCAGACGGGACAAGGGGCCTCTAAAGCTTTCTTT,-,few,TRBJ1-1,TRBV7-8
CASSYGGSGANVLTF,TGTGCCAGCAGTTATGGGGGCTCTGGGGCCAACGTCCTGACTTTC,-,many,TRBJ2-6,TRBV6-2/TRBV6-3
CASSIQGAGYEQYF,TGTGCCAGCAGTATACAGGGGGCGGGCTACGAGCAGTACTTC,TRBD1,few,TRBJ2-7,TRBV12-3/TRBV12-4
CASSLDRGRGETQYF,TGTGCCAGCAGCCTAGACAGGGGGCGAGGGGAGACCCAGTACTTC,TRBD1,few,TRBJ2-5,TRBV7-2
CSAPGQGIGTDTQYF,TGCAGTGCTCCGGGACAGGGCATAGGCACAGATACGCAGTATTTT,TRBD1,-,TRBJ2-3,TRBV20-1
CASSPINTGGRNEKLFF,TGTGCCAGCAGTCCAATAAATACAGGGGGAAGGAATGAAAAACTGTTTTTT,TRBD1,-,TRBJ1-4,TRBV27
CATSRDRSGGYGAGELFF,TGTGCCACCAGCAGAGATCGCAGCGGGGGGTACGGGGCCGGGGAGCTGTTTTTT,TRBD2,-,TRBJ2-2,TRBV15
CASSEGGAGDTQYF,TGTGCCAGCAGTGAGGGGGGGGCGGGAGATACGCAGTATTTT,-,few,TRBJ2-3,TRBV2
CASSLKQGAWTEAFF,TGTGCCAGCAGTTTAAAGCAGGGGGCCTGGACTGAAGCTTTCTTT,TRBD1,-,TRBJ1-1,TRBV28
CASSRTTGKTYEQYF,TGCGCCAGCAGCCGGACGACCGGTAAGACCTACGAGCAGTACTTC,-,few,TRBJ2-7,TRBV4-3
CASSQVYGVNYGYTF,TGCGCCAGCAGCCAAGTATACGGGGTTAACTATGGCTACACCTTC,-,few,TRBJ1-2,TRBV4-1
CASSFGTGTNYGYTF,TGCGCCAGCAGCTTCGGGACAGGGACAAACTATGGCTACACCTTC,TRBD1,once,TRBJ1-2,TRBV5-1
CASSSTKGLFGANVLTF,TGTGCCAGCAGTTCGACTAAAGGGTTGTTTGGGGCCAACGTCCTGACTTTT,-,few,TRBJ2-6,TRBV6-2/TRBV6-3
CASSLGAAYQETQYF,TGCGCCAGCAGCTTGGGTGCTGCGTACCAAGAGACCCAGTACTTC,-,-,TRBJ2-5,TRBV5-1
CASSLGTSGRLYNEQFF,TGTGCCAGCAGCCTTGGGACTAGCGGGAGACTCTACAATGAGCAGTTCTTC,TRBD2,-,TRBJ2-1,TRBV6-1
CSAGRGGVNVLTF,TGCAGTGCTGGAAGAGGGGGGGTCAACGTCCTGACTTTC,-,-,TRBJ2-6,TRBV20-1
CASSMTGRNQPQHF,TGTGCCAGCAGCATGACAGGGCGCAATCAGCCCCAGCATTTT,TRBD1,-,TRBJ1-5,TRBV3-1
CSVEEEWGNIQYF,TGCAGCGTTGAGGAGGAGTGGGGAAACATTCAGTACTTC,-,few,TRBJ2-4,TRBV29-1
CASSRDRTISTQYF,TGTGCCAGCAGCCGGGACAGGACTATCAGTACGCAGTATTTT,TRBD1,few,TRBJ2-3,TRBV7-6
CASSTVSGHTGELFF,TGTGCCAGCAGTACCGTTAGCGGGCACACCGGGGAGCTGTTTTTT,TRBD2,-,TRBJ2-2,TRBV28
CAISARANSGANVLTF,TGTGCCATCAGCGCCCGGGCCAACTCTGGGGCCAACGTCCTGACTTTC,-,few,TRBJ2-6,TRBV10-3
CSARVRFKAGGNNEQFF,TGCAGTGCTAGAGTTAGATTCAAGGCGGGGGGCAACAATGAGCAGTTCTTC,TRBD2,-,TRBJ2-1,TRBV20-1